This T cell receptor beta chain is from a study of control samples from healthy donors and cancer patients. Profiled with immunoSEQ multiplex PCR; TCRdb holds only in-frame clones, not every one. The table shows some 150,000 clones, with 90% to 95% occurring only once. CDR3 length: 11 amino acids. V was clipped by 7 bases and J by 3 bases, with 7 bases between them. Germline lookup yields CDR1 LGHDT and CDR2 YNNKEL (reference sequence). The TCR comes from a man between 35 and 55 years old in good health. The chain has TRBV3-1 (or the pseudogene TRBV3-2) and TRBJ2-7; no firm D call. Sequencing input: blood. DNA of the CDR3: TGTGCCAGCACCCACGTCTACGAGCAGTACTTC. Protein product: CASTHVYEQYF.